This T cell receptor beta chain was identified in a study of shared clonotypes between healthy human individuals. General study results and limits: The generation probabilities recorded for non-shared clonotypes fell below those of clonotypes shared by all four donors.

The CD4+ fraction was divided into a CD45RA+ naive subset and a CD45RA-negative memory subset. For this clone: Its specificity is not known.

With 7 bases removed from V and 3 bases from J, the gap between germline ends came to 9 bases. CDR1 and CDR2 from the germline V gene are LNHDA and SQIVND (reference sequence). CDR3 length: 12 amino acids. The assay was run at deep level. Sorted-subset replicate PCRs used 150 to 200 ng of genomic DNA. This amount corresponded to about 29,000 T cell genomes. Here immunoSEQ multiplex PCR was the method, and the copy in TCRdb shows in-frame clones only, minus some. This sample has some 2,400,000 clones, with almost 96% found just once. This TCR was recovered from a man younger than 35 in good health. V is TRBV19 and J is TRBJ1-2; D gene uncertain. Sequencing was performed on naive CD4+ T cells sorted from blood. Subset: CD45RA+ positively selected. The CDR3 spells CASKQEYYGYTF. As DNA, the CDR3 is TGTGCCAGTAAGCAGGAATACTATGGCTACACCTTC.